This T cell receptor (beta chain) was sequenced during a study of vaccination and CD4 T cells after COVID-19. The overall study: Two doses of either BNT162b2 or mRNA-1273 vaccine were given to participants.

V gave up 1 base and J gave up 4 bases; unmatched junction bases: 6. Germline CDR1 GTSNPN, CDR2 SVGIG (reference sequence). The CDR3 is 15 residues long. Points on this clonotype: The antigen is undetermined.

The Oncomine TCR Beta short-read assay sequenced DNA from cultured CD4+ T cells. TCRdb re-called the PCR reads with MiXCR, one entry per CDR3 protein. The sample lists 15,000 to 20,000 distinct CDR3 sequences, 78% occurring once. Sample treatment: approximately 11-day PBMC culture with coronavirus spike peptide pools or control peptides (ViraFEST assay). ViraFEST stimulated the growth of antigen-specific T cells using peptide pools and subsequently profiled their TCRs by sequencing. The culture of about 2 million PBMCs per well included roughly 10 IU/ml IL-2 and about 10 ug/ml peptide pools. Days 3 and 7 saw half the medium swapped for fresh IL-2 medium.

The material was CD4+ T cells from blood, cultured in vitro, obtained after SARS-CoV-2 vaccination. This chain connects TRBV30 to TRBJ2-5; TRBD2 matches 10 bases. This clonotype was obtained from a human donor who received a COVID-19 vaccine. CDR3 amino acids: CAWSEVAGGIETQYF. The DNA of the CDR3 is TGTGCCTGGAGTGAGGTAGCGGGGGGAATAGAGACCCAGTACTTC.